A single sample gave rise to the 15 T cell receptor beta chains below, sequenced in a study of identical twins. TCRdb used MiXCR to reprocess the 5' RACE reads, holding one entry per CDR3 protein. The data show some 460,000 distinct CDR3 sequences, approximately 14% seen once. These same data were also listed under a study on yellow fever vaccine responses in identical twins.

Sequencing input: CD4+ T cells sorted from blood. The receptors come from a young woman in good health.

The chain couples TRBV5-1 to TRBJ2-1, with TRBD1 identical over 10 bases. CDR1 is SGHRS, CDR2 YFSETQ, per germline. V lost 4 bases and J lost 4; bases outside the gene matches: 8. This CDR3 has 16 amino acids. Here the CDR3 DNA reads TGCGCCAGCAGCAGGCCGGGACAGGGGCCTTACAATGAGCAGTTCTTC. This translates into CASSRPGQGPYNEQFF.

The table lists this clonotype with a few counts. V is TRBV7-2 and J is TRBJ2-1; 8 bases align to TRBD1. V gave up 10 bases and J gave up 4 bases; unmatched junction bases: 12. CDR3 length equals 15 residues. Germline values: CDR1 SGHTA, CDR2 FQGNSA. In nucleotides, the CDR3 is TGTGCCACCAACATAGGAGGACAGGGATACAATGAGCAGTTCTTC. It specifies CATNIGGQGYNEQFF.

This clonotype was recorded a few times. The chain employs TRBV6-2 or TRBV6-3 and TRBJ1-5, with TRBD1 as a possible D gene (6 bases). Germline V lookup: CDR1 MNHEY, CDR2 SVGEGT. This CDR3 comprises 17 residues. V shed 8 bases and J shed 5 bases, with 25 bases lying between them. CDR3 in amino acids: CASLSRGGTSIDQPQHF. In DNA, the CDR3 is TGTGCCAGCCTTAGTCGGGGCGGGACATCTATTGATCAGCCCCAGCATTTT.

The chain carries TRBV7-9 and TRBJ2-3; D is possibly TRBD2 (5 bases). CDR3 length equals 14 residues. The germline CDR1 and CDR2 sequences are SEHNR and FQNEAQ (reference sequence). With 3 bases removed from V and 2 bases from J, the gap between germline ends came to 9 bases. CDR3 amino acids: CASSFWEYTDTQYF. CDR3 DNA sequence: TGTGCCAGCAGCTTTTGGGAGTACACAGATACGCAGTATTTT.

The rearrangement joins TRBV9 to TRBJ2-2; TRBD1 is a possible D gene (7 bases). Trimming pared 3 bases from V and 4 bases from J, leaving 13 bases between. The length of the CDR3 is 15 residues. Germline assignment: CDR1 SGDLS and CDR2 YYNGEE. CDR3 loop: CASSGQGGSTGELFF. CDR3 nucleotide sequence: TGTGCCAGCAGCGGACAGGGAGGCAGCACCGGGGAGCTGTTTTTT.

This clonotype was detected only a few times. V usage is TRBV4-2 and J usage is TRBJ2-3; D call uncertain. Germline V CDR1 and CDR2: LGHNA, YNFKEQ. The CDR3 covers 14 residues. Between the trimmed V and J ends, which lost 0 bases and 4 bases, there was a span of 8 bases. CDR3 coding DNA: TGTGCCAGCAGCCAAGACCCGCTGGCAGATACGCAGTATTTT. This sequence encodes CASSQDPLADTQYF.

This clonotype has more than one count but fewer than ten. CDR3 protein: CASSLVQDRGPDTQYF. CDR3 nucleotides: TGTGCCAGCAGCTTAGTACAGGACAGGGGTCCAGATACGCAGTATTTT. The chain carries TRBV7-9 and TRBJ2-3; 9 nucleotides match TRBD1. The germline V gene has CDR1 SEHNR and CDR2 FQNEAQ (reference sequence). This CDR3 contains 16 residues. The ends lost 1 base at V and 4 bases at J; junction bases unmatched: 6.

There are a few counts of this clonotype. CDR3: CASSLWDREEDTQYF. The CDR3 DNA reads TGTGCCAGCAGCCTCTGGGACAGGGAGGAAGATACGCAGTATTTT. The V call is TRBV3-1, the J call TRBJ2-3; 9 bases map to TRBD1. The CDR3 consists of 15 residues. Trimming cost V 4 bases and J 5 bases; bases outside gene matches: 7. Germline loops: CDR1 LGHDT, CDR2 YNNKEL (reference sequence).

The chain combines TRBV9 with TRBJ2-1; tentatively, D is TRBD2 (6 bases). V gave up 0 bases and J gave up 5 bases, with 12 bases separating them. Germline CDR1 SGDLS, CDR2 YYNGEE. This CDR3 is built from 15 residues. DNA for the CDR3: TGTGCCAGCAGCGTAGCGGGGGTATTAAACAATGAGCAGTTCTTC. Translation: CASSVAGVLNNEQFF.

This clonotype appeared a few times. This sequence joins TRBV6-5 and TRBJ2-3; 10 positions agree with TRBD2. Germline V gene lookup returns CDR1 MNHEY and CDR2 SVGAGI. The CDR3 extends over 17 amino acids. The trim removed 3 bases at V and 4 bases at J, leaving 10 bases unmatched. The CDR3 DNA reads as TGTGCCAGCAGTTATCCGGCTAGCGGGGGTAGCTCAGATACGCAGTATTTT. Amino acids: CASSYPASGGSSDTQYF.

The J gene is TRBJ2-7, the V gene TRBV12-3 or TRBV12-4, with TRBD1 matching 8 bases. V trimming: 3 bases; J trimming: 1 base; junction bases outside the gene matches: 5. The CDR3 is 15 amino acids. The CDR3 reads CASSFGRGLSYEQYF. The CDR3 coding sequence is TGTGCCAGCAGTTTTGGCAGGGGGCTGTCCTACGAGCAGTACTTC.

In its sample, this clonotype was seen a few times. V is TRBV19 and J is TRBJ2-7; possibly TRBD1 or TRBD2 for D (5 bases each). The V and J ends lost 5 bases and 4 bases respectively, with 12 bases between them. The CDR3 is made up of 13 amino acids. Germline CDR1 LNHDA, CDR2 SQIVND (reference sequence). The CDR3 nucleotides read TGTGCCAGTAGTGTAATTGGGGGATACGAGCAGTACTTC. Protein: CASSVIGGYEQYF.

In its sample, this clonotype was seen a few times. CDR3 loop: CSVEDPASGEFF. CDR3 in DNA: TGCAGCGTTGAAGATCCGGCTAGCGGGGAGTTCTTC. This chain links TRBV29-1 with TRBJ2-1, with 9 positions matching TRBD2. Germline V lookup: CDR1 SQVTM, CDR2 ANQGSEA. The CDR3 extends over 12 amino acids. The trim removed 0 bases at V and 14 bases at J, leaving 5 bases unmatched.

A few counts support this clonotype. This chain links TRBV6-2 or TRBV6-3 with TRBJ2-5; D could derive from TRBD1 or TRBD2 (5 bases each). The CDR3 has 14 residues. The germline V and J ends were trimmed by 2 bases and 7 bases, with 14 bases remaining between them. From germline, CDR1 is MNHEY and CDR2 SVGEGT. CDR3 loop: CASSYDVPRGTQYF. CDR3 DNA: TGTGCCAGCAGTTACGACGTCCCGAGGGGGACCCAGTACTTC.

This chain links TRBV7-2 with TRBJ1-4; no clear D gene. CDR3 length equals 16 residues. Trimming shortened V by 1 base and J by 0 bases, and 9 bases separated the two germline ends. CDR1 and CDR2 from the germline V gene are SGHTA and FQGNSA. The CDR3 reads CASSLGGKATNEKLFF. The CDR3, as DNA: TGTGCCAGCAGCTTAGGAGGGAAAGCAACTAATGAAAAACTGTTTTTT.